This T cell receptor beta chain stems from a study of blood T cell repertoires in COVID-19 (dated by TCRdb to the early 2020s). Context from the whole study: Collaborator samples came from the United States, Italy and Spain and covered acute and convalescent phases of COVID-19. The prospective study material was composed of cDNA or gDNA derived from T cells, B-cell-depleted T cells, or PBMCs. Deeply sampled blood TCRbeta repertoires from subjects exposed to, actively infected with, or recovered from COVID-19 were included in the dataset. Sample metadata almost always included a de-identified subject ID, COVID-19 status, age in years and sex. Where HLA class I and class II types were available, the types were taken from metadata supplied by the sample provider, not from assay-based typing. The repertoires were released in a freely available public database intended as a resource for research on the immune response to SARS-CoV-2. The samples were drawn from two sources: the first 160 participants of the ongoing ImmuneRACE study, and 1,000 to 1,500 subjects contributed by 6 global collaborators. Results the study describes overall, beyond this receptor: How much clinical and demographic metadata was included differed by source and by participant, and the metadata was provided uncurated.

As regards this clone: No cognate antigen has been identified for it. Base qualities are not provided; no much larger clone lies one nucleotide away.

Collaborating institutions collected whole blood in K2EDTA tubes following their own protocols. For TCRbeta analysis, collaborators shipped samples in one of three forms: frozen whole blood, isolated PBMCs, or DNA extracted from either of those sample types. TCRbeta CDR3 regions were amplified from genomic DNA by means of the immunoSEQ Assay, a bias-controlled multiplex PCR. The paper's processing steps were these. Nucleated cell counts per sample were estimated from amplification of reference gene primers within the assay. Sequence reads were collapsed and filtered to measure the absolute abundance of every unique TCRbeta CDR3 rearrangement. For each sample, productive Simpson clonality was calculated by taking the square root of Simpson's diversity index across productive rearrangements. The table was pulled from immuneACCESS by TCRdb, which kept in-frame rearrangements only. Such tables lose some clones; where checked, under half of the loss comes from unresolved V genes, and the rest has no known cause. The V and J calls and clone size come from that table; D and trimming were worked out from the DNA. The sample table shows around 68,000 clones, and 80% to 85% are seen once. The leading ten clones occupy roughly 12% of the sample.

The clonotype was recovered from a human donor in a cohort sampled during active COVID-19. Input material: peripheral blood.

The DNA reads as follows: TGTGCCAGCAGCTTAGGGGGGGGGAGACGGGACACTGAAGCTTTCTTT. It codes for CASSLGGGRRDTEAFF. The chain is encoded by TRBV7-6 joined to TRBJ1-1, and the D gene may be TRBD1, 5 bases matching. As encoded in the germline V gene, CDR1 is SGHVS while CDR2 is FNYEAQ. From the cysteine through the phenylalanine, the CDR3 covers 16 amino acids. The CDR3 DNA has 48 bases and is translated from base 1. The trim is 1 base for V and 3 bases for J, with a gap of 15 bases between the germline ends.